What follows are 21 T cell receptor beta chains derived from one specimen sequenced in a study of T cells expressing NK-cell markers. Reprocessing the 5' RACE reads, TCRdb reports a single entry for every CDR3 protein and omits DNA. This specimen shows under 600,000 distinct CDR3 sequences; the ten leading clones hold approximately 1.5%. Sequences were obtained from blood T cells: a sorted CD56 or NKG2C T cell subset, CD4+ or CD8+ T cells, or bulk PBMC T cells (not recorded which). The receptors here all came from a woman aged 45 to 65 in good health.

V usage is TRBV20-1 and J usage is TRBJ1-5; TCRdb indicates TRBD1, and absent DNA this call remains unverified. Germline loops: CDR1 DFQATT, CDR2 SNEGSKA (reference sequence). The CDR3 sequence is 16 residues long. CDR3 protein: CSARDPPGDSNQPQHF.

V is TRBV13 and J is TRBJ2-5; TCRdb's D gene call, TRBD2, goes unchecked for lack of DNA. Germline-derived CDR1 and CDR2 are PRHDT and FYEKMQ (reference sequence). The CDR3 contains 12 residues. The CDR3 spells CASCRRAETQYF.

The CDR3 is CASSEVQLGAQYF. The chain joins TRBV2 to TRBJ2-5; TCRdb returns TRBD1, unconfirmable since there is no DNA. CDR3 length: 13 residues. Germline V gives CDR1 SNHLY, CDR2 FYNNEI.

The genes are TRBV6-6 and TRBJ2-5; without DNA, the TCRdb call of TRBD1 cannot be checked. Looked up from germline, CDR1 is MNHNY and CDR2 is SVGAGI (reference sequence). The CDR3 has 13 residues. This CDR3 reads CASSLPGVETQYF.

The chain employs TRBV11-1 and TRBJ2-1; TCRdb's D call, TRBD2, is unchecked because there is no DNA. The germline CDR1 and CDR2 sequences are SGHAT and FQDESV (reference sequence). This CDR3 comprises 15 residues. CDR3 region: CASSRKQTSSDEQFF.

This sequence joins TRBV5-1 and TRBJ2-1; TCRdb gives TRBD2 as the D gene, but with no DNA this cannot be confirmed. The CDR3 is 17 residues long. Looked up from germline, CDR1 is SGHRS and CDR2 is YFSETQ. This CDR3 reads CASSLVGLAGGSNEQFF.

The V call is TRBV6-1, the J call TRBJ2-2; TCRdb indicates TRBD1, and absent DNA this call remains unverified. Germline assignment: CDR1 MNHNS and CDR2 SASEGT. CDR3 length: 16 residues. CDR3 residues: CASSEEAGTSGGELFF.

The J gene is TRBJ2-3, the V gene TRBV24-1; the TRBD2 assignment by TCRdb is unverifiable without DNA. In germline, CDR1 is KGHDR, CDR2 SFDVKD. There are 15 residues in the CDR3. The CDR3 here is CAVSAGGGFTDTQYF.

The chain combines TRBV19 with TRBJ2-2; the D call from TCRdb, TRBD2, cannot be confirmed without DNA. This CDR3 has 15 residues. The germline V gene has CDR1 LNHDA and CDR2 SQIVND (reference sequence). CDR3 region: CASIGGLANTGELFF.

This chain links TRBV10-2 with TRBJ1-4. This CDR3 contains 13 residues. Per germline, CDR1 WSHSY and CDR2 SAAADI. This CDR3 reads CASSESGDEKLFF.

The gene calls are TRBV18 and TRBJ2-3; TCRdb names TRBD1, which stays unverified in the absence of DNA. The CDR3 covers 15 residues. Germline CDR1 reads KGHSH; CDR2 reads LQKENI. Here the CDR3 reads CASSPPWGSTDTQYF.

The rearrangement uses TRBV18 and TRBJ1-1. The CDR3 sequence is 13 residues long. Germline V gene lookup returns CDR1 KGHSH and CDR2 LQKENI. CDR3 sequence: CASSPLMTAEAFF.

The rearrangement links TRBV6-1 to TRBJ2-5; checking the TCRdb D call of TRBD2 is not possible without DNA. The CDR3 totals 14 residues. Germline V CDR1 and CDR2: MNHNS, SASEGT. The chain's CDR3 is CASSGLGGVETQYF.

The rearrangement uses TRBV20-1 and TRBJ2-2; the TCRdb call, TRBD2, lacks DNA for checking. Per germline, CDR1 DFQATT and CDR2 SNEGSKA (reference sequence). The CDR3 length is 14 residues. CDR3 amino acids: CSASGGGRTGELFF.

The genes are TRBV29-1 and TRBJ2-4; TCRdb selects TRBD1, and the lack of DNA leaves this call unchecked. This CDR3 comprises 14 residues. Germline CDR1 SQVTM, CDR2 ANQGSEA. CDR3 amino acids: CSVEPPGAKNIQYF.

This chain joins TRBV5-5 and TRBJ2-1; TCRdb's D call, TRBD1, is unchecked because there is no DNA. The CDR3 sequence is 16 residues long. CDR1 and CDR2 (germline): SGHKS, YYEKEE (reference sequence). The CDR3 is CASSPRDRASYNEQFF.

The gene calls are TRBV6-2 or TRBV6-3 and TRBJ2-1; TCRdb gives TRBD1 as the D gene, but with no DNA this cannot be confirmed. The CDR3 sequence is 15 residues long. CDR1 and CDR2 from the germline V gene are MNHEY and SVGEGT. The CDR3 loop reads CASRTAGNQRHEQFF.

The chain carries TRBV3-1 and TRBJ2-7; TCRdb designates TRBD1, a call that cannot be tested without DNA. Germline CDR1 LGHDT, CDR2 YNNKEL (reference sequence). The CDR3 sequence is 16 residues long. Here the CDR3 reads CASSQGGGTGVEEQYF.

The V call is TRBV10-1, the J call TRBJ2-7; TCRdb picks TRBD2, but there is no DNA to check that call. The CDR3 extends over 18 amino acids. Germline CDR1 WNHNN, CDR2 SYGVQD (reference sequence). The CDR3 here is CASSDLGGAGTGPYEQYF.

The chain has TRBV5-1 and TRBJ1-3; with no DNA, the TCRdb D assignment of TRBD1 cannot be verified. This CDR3 comprises 14 residues. Germline assignment: CDR1 SGHRS and CDR2 YFSETQ. CDR3 amino acids: CASSPGQGGNTIYF.

The chain has TRBV12-3 or TRBV12-4 and TRBJ2-5; TCRdb lists TRBD2, though no DNA is available to test this call. The length of the CDR3 is 14 residues. CDR3 sequence reads: CASRLGLEGETQYF.